This passage covers 25 T cell receptor beta chains from one sample sequenced in a study of shared clonotypes between healthy human individuals. Generated by immunoSEQ multiplex PCR, the TCRdb table keeps only in-frame clones and is missing some. The table has about 2 million clones, roughly 94% seen once. Sequencing was performed on naive CD4+ T cells sorted from blood. Indicated subset: CD45RA+ positively selected. The receptor source for this set is a man between 18 and 35 years old in good health.

The V and J genes are TRBV4-3 and TRBJ2-1; tentatively, D is TRBD1 or TRBD2 (5 bases each). The germline CDR1 and CDR2 sequences are LGHNA and YSLEER. This CDR3 spans 17 amino acids. Between the trimmed V and J ends, which lost 4 bases and 4 bases, there was a span of 20 bases. In DNA, the CDR3 is TGCGCCAGCAGCCCTTCCCCGGGACCAAGATCTTACAATGAGCAGTTCTTC. Residues: CASSPSPGPRSYNEQFF.

This chain uses TRBV11-2 with TRBJ2-1; D is perhaps TRBD1 or TRBD2 (6 bases each). V was clipped by 2 bases and J by 0 bases, with 20 bases between them. CDR3 length: 19 amino acids. Germline CDR1 SGHAT, CDR2 FQNNGV. CDR3 nucleotides: TGTGCCAGCAGCTTATACCAGGGGCACATCGGGAGCTCCTACAATGAGCAGTTCTTC. Residues: CASSLYQGHIGSSYNEQFF.

The chain combines TRBV11-3 with TRBJ2-1; no definite D call. V gave up 1 base and J gave up 0 bases, with 10 bases separating them. The CDR3 is made up of 16 amino acids. Germline CDR1 and CDR2: SGHNT and YENEEA. CDR3 nucleotides: TGTGCCAGCAGCTTAGGGGGATCGAGCTCCTACAATGAGCAGTTCTTC. Its protein product is CASSLGGSSSYNEQFF.

The chain couples TRBV27 to TRBJ1-6, with D unclear. CDR1 is MNHEY and CDR2 is SMNVEV in the germline V gene (reference sequence). Trimming pared 0 bases from V and 9 bases from J, leaving 9 bases between. CDR3 length equals 14 residues. The CDR3 DNA is TGTGCCAGCAGTTTATCAGGGCACGGTTCACCCCTCCACTTT. This encodes CASSLSGHGSPLHF.

Concerning this clone: Other DNA sequences within the sample encode an identical CDR3. The chain recombines TRBV5-4 with TRBJ1-1; D perhaps matches TRBD1 (5 bases). This CDR3 is built from 13 residues. Germline V CDR1 and CDR2: SGHNT, YYREEE (reference sequence). The V gene lost 4 bases and the J gene lost 1 base, with 8 bases spanning the gap. The CDR3 here is CASSADRNTEAFF. In nucleotides, the CDR3 is TGTGCCAGCAGCGCCGACAGGAACACTGAAGCTTTCTTT.

This rearrangement joins TRBV6-5 to TRBJ2-7; no reliable D call. The V end lost 6 bases, the J end lost 3 bases, and 9 bases lay between the germline ends. The CDR3 is 12 residues long. Germline V gives CDR1 MNHEY, CDR2 SVGAGI. The CDR3 region is CASRDAVYEQYF. CDR3 in DNA: TGTGCCAGCAGGGACGCGGTCTACGAGCAGTACTTC.

Note on this clone: Other nucleotide sequences in the sample specify the same CDR3. This chain links TRBV6-5 with TRBJ1-5; D ambiguous. Per the germline V gene, CDR1 is MNHEY and CDR2 is SVGAGI. Trimming removed 6 bases at V and 0 bases at J, with 9 bases between. CDR3 length equals 14 residues. The CDR3 reads CASSRGSSNQPQHF. Here the CDR3 DNA reads TGTGCCAGCAGCCGCGGTAGTAGCAATCAGCCCCAGCATTTT.

The CDR3 DNA sequence: TGTGCCACCGCCGACGGGACAAGCAATCAGCCCCAGCATTTT. Its protein product is CATADGTSNQPQHF. The gene calls are TRBV10-3 and TRBJ1-5, with D possibly being TRBD1 (6 bases). Germline values: CDR1 ENHRY, CDR2 SYGVKD. The CDR3 sequence is 14 residues long. V lost 10 bases to trimming and J lost 1 base, with 14 bases between them.

The gene calls are TRBV2 and TRBJ2-1; 8 nucleotides line up with TRBD1. Germline CDR1 SNHLY, CDR2 FYNNEI. The CDR3 contains 13 residues. V lost 9 bases and J lost 4; bases outside the gene matches: 5. DNA of the CDR3: TGTGCCAGGCAGGGGGCCCTTTACAATGAGCAGTTCTTC. This codes for CARQGALYNEQFF.

The gene calls are TRBV29-1 and TRBJ2-7; possible D gene TRBD1, 6 bases. Germline CDR1 SQVTM, CDR2 ANQGSEA. CDR3 length: 13 amino acids. V lost 7 bases and J lost 7, with 20 bases in between. CDR3 bases: TGCAGCGGGGGGAGACAGGCCCCCGGGGAGCAGTACTTC. It translates to CSGGRQAPGEQYF.

CDR3 coding DNA: TGTGCCAGCAGTTTTCGGCGGGGGGGCCGGGAGACCCAGTACTTC. It translates to CASSFRRGGRETQYF. V is TRBV28 and J is TRBJ2-5; 9 bases align to TRBD2. Germline trimming cut 3 bases from V and 5 bases from J; bases unmatched to any gene: 7. This CDR3 has 15 residues. Germline V CDR1 and CDR2: MDHEN, SYDVKM.

On this clone itself: Within the sample, other DNA sequences also encode this same CDR3. The rearrangement joins TRBV7-8 to TRBJ2-7; a weak D match, TRBD2 (5 bases). CDR3 size: 14 residues. The germline V and J ends were trimmed by 3 bases and 3 bases, with 12 bases remaining between them. Germline lookup yields CDR1 SGHVS and CDR2 FQNEAQ. The DNA of the CDR3 is TGTGCCAGCAGCTTGGGTCTAGCCGTCTACGAGCAGTACTTC. This encodes CASSLGLAVYEQYF.

This sequence joins TRBV5-1 and TRBJ1-5, with D tentatively TRBD1 (5 bases). CDR3 size: 14 residues. V lost 4 bases and J 0 bases, leaving 8 bases between the germline ends. The germline CDR1 and CDR2 sequences are SGHRS and YFSETQ. The CDR3 protein is CASSGDVSNQPQHF. Written as DNA, the CDR3 is TGCGCCAGCAGCGGGGACGTTAGCAATCAGCCCCAGCATTTT.

About this clone: The sample carries other DNA sequences with the same CDR3. V gene TRBV18 combines with J gene TRBJ1-2, with 7 bases that match TRBD1. V was pared by 5 bases and J by 3 bases, with 3 bases of the junction left unmatched. Germline V gives CDR1 KGHSH, CDR2 LQKENI. The CDR3 has 13 residues. Here the CDR3 reads CASSSTGDYGYTF. The CDR3 DNA is TGTGCCAGCTCATCTACAGGGGACTATGGCTACACCTTC.

This chain joins TRBV19 and TRBJ2-3, with 9 nucleotides matching TRBD1. V shed 8 bases, J shed 4 bases, and the junction held 1 base outside the gene matches. Per the germline V gene, CDR1 is LNHDA and CDR2 is SQIVND (reference sequence). The CDR3 sequence is 12 residues long. CDR3 coding DNA: TGTGCCAGTCGGACAGGGGCAGATACGCAGTATTTT. Translation gives CASRTGADTQYF.

The chain combines TRBV18 with TRBJ2-1, with 11 nucleotides matching TRBD2. This CDR3 contains 15 residues. Germline V gene lookup returns CDR1 KGHSH and CDR2 LQKENI. The junction had 4 bases not matched to a gene; V was cut back by 5 bases and J by 4 bases. The CDR3 DNA reads TGTGCCAGCTCAGTGGGACTAGCGGAATACAATGAGCAGTTCTTC. It yields the protein CASSVGLAEYNEQFF.

The chain joins TRBV2 to TRBJ2-1; D perhaps matches TRBD2 (6 bases). CDR3 length: 16 amino acids. The germline V gene has CDR1 SNHLY and CDR2 FYNNEI. V lost 6 bases to trimming and J lost 3 bases, with 18 bases between them. The CDR3 DNA reads TGTGCCAGCAGCCCTATCGGGGGTATCCTCTACAATGAGCAGTTCTTC. This encodes CASSPIGGILYNEQFF.

The chain joins TRBV5-1 to TRBJ1-5; no reliable D call. V shed 0 bases and J shed 5 bases, with 6 bases lying between them. Germline V gene lookup returns CDR1 SGHRS and CDR2 YFSETQ. The CDR3 has 13 amino acids. This CDR3 is CASSLGWDQPQHF. For the CDR3, the DNA is TGCGCCAGCAGCTTGGGGTGGGATCAGCCCCAGCATTTT.

The J gene is TRBJ2-5, the V gene TRBV28; TRBD1 matches at 8 bases. The CDR3 has 15 amino acids. Germline V gives CDR1 MDHEN, CDR2 SYDVKM. V trimming: 4 bases; J trimming: 5 bases; junction bases outside the gene matches: 9. Here the CDR3 reads CASSSVGQGKETQYF. CDR3 bases: TGTGCCAGCAGTTCCGTCGGACAGGGAAAGGAGACCCAGTACTTC.

The gene calls are TRBV25-1 and TRBJ1-1, with TRBD1 matching over 9 bases. The CDR3 consists of 16 residues. Germline V gives CDR1 MGHDK, CDR2 SYGVNS. With V trimmed by 4 bases and J by 5 bases, 11 bases remained unmatched. Written as DNA, the CDR3 is TGTGCCAGCAGTGCCGAGAACAGGGGGCGCTATACTGAAGCTTTCTTT. Translated, it gives CASSAENRGRYTEAFF.

The chain is built from TRBV7-2 and TRBJ1-2; D ambiguous. This CDR3 has 12 residues. The V gene's germline CDR1 is SGHTA and CDR2 FQGNSA. V lost 4 bases, J lost 2 bases, and 5 bases lay in between. The CDR3 DNA reads TGTGCCAGCAGCTCGCCCAACTATGGCTACACCTTC. Translated, it gives CASSSPNYGYTF. Variable domain in full (rest from reference TRBV7-2 and TRBJ1-2): GAGVSQSPSNKVTEKGKDVELRCDPISGHTALYWYRQSLGQGLEFLIYFQGNSAPDKSGLPSDRFSAERTGGSVSTLTIQRTQQEDSAVYLCASSSPNYGYTFGSGTRLTVV.

This chain connects TRBV5-4 to TRBJ2-3; no reliable D call. Per germline, CDR1 SGHNT and CDR2 YYREEE (reference sequence). With 7 bases removed from V and 2 bases from J, the gap between germline ends came to 11 bases. The CDR3 extends over 13 amino acids. CDR3 coding DNA: TGTGCCAGCGGGCCTACCTCCACAGATACGCAGTATTTT. Translated, it gives CASGPTSTDTQYF.

This chain uses TRBV6-5 with TRBJ2-1; D is unclear. Germline loops: CDR1 MNHEY, CDR2 SVGAGI. V was clipped by 6 bases and J by 7 bases, with 7 bases between them. This CDR3 is 11 amino acids long. The CDR3 coding sequence is TGTGCCAGCAGGGTGAGGAATGAGCAGTTCTTC. Encoded protein: CASRVRNEQFF.

The CDR3 bases are TGTGCCACCATCGGCGGAGGGACAGACGGGTACAATGAGCAGTTCTTC. Protein sequence: CATIGGGTDGYNEQFF. V and J are TRBV11-2 and TRBJ2-1; D is possibly TRBD1 (7 bases). The CDR3 spans 16 residues. V dropped 10 bases and J dropped 4 bases, with 23 bases sitting between them. Germline-derived CDR1 and CDR2 are SGHAT and FQNNGV.

The rearrangement links TRBV5-5 to TRBJ1-5; 7 bases are a match to TRBD1. V was clipped by 3 bases and J by 3 bases; unmatched bases: 3. Germline loops: CDR1 SGHKS, CDR2 YYEKEE (reference sequence). CDR3 length: 14 amino acids. CDR3 sequence (DNA): TGTGCCAGCAGCTGGGACAGCCACAATCAGCCCCAGCATTTT. Residues: CASSWDSHNQPQHF.